This T cell receptor (beta chain) was documented in a study of T-cell memory formation after mild COVID-19. Looking at the study overall: Clustering of TCRs was largely donor specific. Study conclusions and caveats: Shrinking CD4+ clones resided mostly in CM and EM, and CD8+ ones in EMRA.

The sample holds a few counts of this clonotype. Its antigen is unidentified. Germline CDR1 is MNHNS and CDR2 is SASEGT. The CDR3 is 17 amino acids. V lost 0 bases and J 1 base, leaving 15 bases between the germline ends. MiXCR, run by TCRdb on the 5' RACE reads, gives a single entry per CDR3 protein. The sample includes a few hundred thousand distinct CDR3 sequences, roughly a tenth seen only once; the top ten take around 21%. Sample: PBMCs or a T cell subset sorted from them (not recorded which). The gene calls are TRBV6-1 and TRBJ1-1; D uncertain. This TCR derives from a man aged 18 to 29 who had mild COVID-19 (a few samples of this study predate the infection). Cell type and time point are not known. CDR3 nucleotide sequence: TGTGCCAGCAGTGAAGCGGGTGAGGTCGAGTGGAACACTGAAGCTTTCTTT. This sequence encodes CASSEAGEVEWNTEAFF.